This record covers a single T cell receptor beta chain. What it binds is not known. The CDR3 totals 17 residues. The ends were cut back, 0 bases at V and 4 bases at J, with 18 bases in the middle. Germline CDR1 reads MNHNS; CDR2 reads SASEGT. The study ran its PCR with 60 Vbeta and 13 Jbeta primers. Using immunoSEQ multiplex PCR, the repertoire was profiled, and TCRdb retains in-frame clones only, with some absent. This sample has 150,000 to 200,000 clones, with around 81% found just once. These data belong to a study of cytomegalovirus exposure and HLA in healthy donors. These donors, healthy bone marrow donors, were studied. Despite likely unrecorded immune exposures, the donors were nominally healthy at the time of sampling. Study observations and caveats: As a later analysis revealed, most CMV-associated TCR beta chains appeared HLA-restricted. Reports credit the classifier with highly specific, highly sensitive diagnosis of cytomegalovirus status.

Sequences were obtained from PBMCs. This clonotype was obtained from a woman aged 25 to 45 in good health and CMV-seronegative. V gene TRBV6-1 combines with J gene TRBJ1-1; D possibly corresponds to TRBD1 (5 bases). The CDR3 protein is CASSEAVGLGARTEAFF. The CDR3 nucleotides are TGTGCCAGCAGTGAAGCTGTGGGACTCGGTGCGCGCACTGAAGCTTTCTTT.